This is a list of T cell receptor beta chains from one sample in a study of PD-1 blockade in mismatch repair-deficient tumors. TCRdb's copy holds only in-frame clones and misses some; the assay was immunoSEQ multiplex PCR. The top ten hold approximately 6.5% of the sample, which has some 100,000 clones, 82% seen once. Sequenced here: peripheral blood, sampled approximately 8 months after starting pembrolizumab. These TCRs come from an adult with mismatch repair-deficient cancer. Both conserved end residues are part of each CDR3. A D gene is named only where the DNA matches it firmly. Size is stated for part of the rows, as once, few or many counts, or as a class when the clone is expanded.

cdr3_length	v_call	d_call	j_call	clone_size	cdr3_nt	cdr3_aa
14	TRBV29-1	TRBD2	TRBJ2-3	NA	TGCAGCGTTGAAGTCGCGGGAGGGTCAGATACGCAGTATTTT	CSVEVAGGSDTQYF
13	TRBV23-1	NA	TRBJ1-3	NA	TGCGCCAGCAGCCACATCTCTGGAAACACCATATATTTT	CASSHISGNTIYF
16	TRBV11-1	TRBD1	TRBJ2-5	NA	TGTGCCAGCAGCTTATACGGACAGGGGTACCAAGAGACCCAGTACTTC	CASSLYGQGYQETQYF
12	TRBV27	NA	TRBJ2-1	NA	TGTGCCAGCAGTTTAACAGGTGGTGAGCAGTTCTTC	CASSLTGGEQFF
16	TRBV19	NA	TRBJ1-3	NA	TGTGCCAGTAGTATACAGGGTCAGAGCTCTGGAAACACCATATATTTT	CASSIQGQSSGNTIYF
13	TRBV19	NA	TRBJ1-3	NA	TGTGCCAGTAGTATAAGTTCTGGAAACACCATATATTTT	CASSISSGNTIYF
14	TRBV27	NA	TRBJ1-5	NA	TGTGCCAGCAGTTCACAGGGTAGCAATCAGCCCCAGCATTTT	CASSSQGSNQPQHF
14	TRBV9	NA	TRBJ2-4	NA	TGTGCCAGCAGCTCGCCGGAAGCCAAAAACATTCAGTACTTC	CASSSPEAKNIQYF
18	TRBV7-2	TRBD2	TRBJ2-7	NA	TGTGCCAGCAGCCCCCGTTCCCGACTAGCGGGAAGGGTAGGGGAGCAGTACTTC	CASSPRSRLAGRVGEQYF
17	TRBV7-8	NA	TRBJ1-5	NA	TGTGCCAGCAGCTTAGCTATAGGGAATAGAGGCAATCAGCCCCAGCATTTT	CASSLAIGNRGNQPQHF
15	TRBV6-5	TRBD1	TRBJ1-1	NA	TGTGCCAGCAGCGCCGGGACAGGATTGAACACTGAAGCTTTCTTT	CASSAGTGLNTEAFF
16	TRBV12-5	NA	TRBJ2-2	NA	TGTGCTAGTGGTTTCGACGGGAAAGGGTATACCGGGGAGCTGTTTTTT	CASGFDGKGYTGELFF
12	TRBV5-1	NA	TRBJ2-7	NA	TGCGCCAGCAGCGGGGCGGACTACGAGCAGTACTTC	CASSGADYEQYF
14	TRBV5-1	NA	TRBJ1-1	NA	TGCGCCAGCAGCTTGGCCGGAACCCCCACTGAAGCTTTCTTT	CASSLAGTPTEAFF
16	TRBV19	NA	TRBJ1-3	NA	TGTGCCAGTAGCCTCTTTGGGATGATGGGGGGAAACACCATATATTTT	CASSLFGMMGGNTIYF
14	TRBV7-9	NA	TRBJ2-7	NA	TGTGCCAGCAGCTTAGTCGGGAGCCCCTACGAGCAGTACTTC	CASSLVGSPYEQYF
13	TRBV2	NA	TRBJ2-2	NA	TGTGCCAGCAGTGCCGGGGAACCCGGGGAGCTGTTTTTT	CASSAGEPGELFF
15	TRBV7-9	NA	TRBJ2-7	NA	TGTGCCAGCAGCTTAGGATCCGCGGGAAACCACGAGCAGTACTTC	CASSLGSAGNHEQYF
13	TRBV11-2	NA	TRBJ1-1	NA	TGTGCCAGCAGTTTAGTCTTCGGGACTGAAGCTTTCTTT	CASSLVFGTEAFF
11	TRBV7-9	TRBD2	TRBJ2-1	NA	TGTGCCAGCAGCATAGCGGGAGGAGAATTCTTC	CASSIAGGEFF
15	TRBV6-5	NA	TRBJ2-4	NA	TGTGCCAGCATGGACAGTAAACTAGCCAAAAACATTCAGTACTTC	CASMDSKLAKNIQYF
14	TRBV11-3	TRBD1	TRBJ2-3	NA	TGTGCCAGCAGCCAGGGGGCAACCACAGATACGCAGTATTTT	CASSQGATTDTQYF
15	TRBV5-5	NA	TRBJ1-2	NA	TGTGCCAGCAGCTTGAGAGCTTGGACAGACTATGGCTACACCTTC	CASSLRAWTDYGYTF
17	TRBV13	TRBD2	TRBJ2-1	NA	TGTGCCAGCAGCACACGGACTAGCGGGGCCTCCCACAATGAGCAGTTCTTC	CASSTRTSGASHNEQFF
13	TRBV28	NA	TRBJ2-1	NA	TGTGCCAGCAGCCTACTAGCCCACAATGAGCAGTTCTTC	CASSLLAHNEQFF
16	TRBV10-2	NA	TRBJ2-1	NA	TGCGCCAGCAGTGAGTATGGGGGGCCTCCCTACAATGAGCAGTTCTTC	CASSEYGGPPYNEQFF
17	TRBV11-2	TRBD1	TRBJ2-3	NA	TGTGCCAGCAGCTTCGGGACAGGGGTTCTTTGGGCAGATACGCAGTATTTT	CASSFGTGVLWADTQYF
15	TRBV6-1	NA	TRBJ2-2	once	TGTGCCAGCACCTTCCGGGACTTAAGAACCGGGGAGCTGTTTTTT	CASTFRDLRTGELFF